These T cell receptor beta chains were read from a single sample in a study of graft-versus-host responses after intestinal transplantation. The table came from immunoSEQ multiplex PCR; TCRdb's copy has only in-frame clones and leaves some out. The sample contains under 45,000 clones, roughly 89% of which appear only once. This specimen consisted of PBMCs, obtained 260 to 280 days after transplant. The source of these receptors is a human patient who received an intestinal transplant, so some T cells may come from the graft donor. Both conserved end residues are part of each CDR3. Each record gives: V gene, D gene, clone size, J gene, CDR3 protein, CDR3 DNA. D genes are given only for firm matches. Size is omitted from some rows. Given values are once, few, many or a class for expanded clones.

>TRBV7-9|TRBD1|NA|TRBJ1-4
CASSPYLDRDNEKLFF
TGTGCCAGCAGCCCCTATCTGGACAGGGATAATGAAAAACTGTTTTTT
>TRBV4-2|NA|NA|TRBJ1-1
CASSQETKAEAFF
TGTGCCAGCAGCCAAGAAACGAAGGCTGAGGCTTTCTTT
>TRBV2|NA|NA|TRBJ1-2
CASSPDGWGNLGYGYTF
TGTGCCAGCAGTCCGGACGGTTGGGGTAATCTCGGCTATGGCTACACCTTC
>TRBV29-1|NA|NA|TRBJ2-7
CSVRDGAYEQYF
TGCAGCGTACGGGACGGGGCCTACGAGCAGTACTTC
>TRBV5-6|NA|NA|TRBJ2-3
CASSLRQGGPTDTQYF
TGTGCCAGCAGCTTGCGTCAGGGGGGACCCACAGATACGCAGTATTTT
>TRBV6-5|NA|NA|TRBJ2-2
CASSYSRRDVGELFF
TGTGCCAGCAGTTACTCGCGAAGGGACGTCGGGGAGCTGTTTTTT
>TRBV27|TRBD1|NA|TRBJ1-2
CASSPRGQGYGYTF
TGTGCCAGCAGTCCTAGGGGGCAGGGCTATGGCTACACCTTC
>TRBV2|NA|NA|TRBJ1-1
CASSSNGGTEAFF
TGTGCCAGCAGCTCGAATGGAGGGACTGAAGCTTTCTTT
>TRBV25-1|NA|NA|TRBJ1-1
CASTKSAGFEAFF
TGTGCCAGCACCAAGTCCGCAGGATTTGAAGCTTTCTTT
>TRBV12-5|TRBD2|once|TRBJ2-5
CASGPGTSGPLGEETQYF
TGTGCTAGTGGGCCCGGGACTAGCGGACCCTTGGGGGAAGAGACCCAGTACTTC
>TRBV18|TRBD2|NA|TRBJ2-5
CASSPPPRGGPETQYF
TGTGCCAGCTCACCACCCCCGCGGGGGGGACCGGAGACCCAGTACTTC
>TRBV20-1|NA|once|TRBJ2-1
CSARIGNEQFF
TGCAGTGCTAGAATAGGAAATGAGCAGTTCTTC
>TRBV30|TRBD1|NA|TRBJ2-3
CAWKGVGTVITDTQYF
TGTGCCTGGAAGGGGGTCGGGACAGTCATCACAGATACGCAGTATTTT
>TRBV6-1|NA|NA|TRBJ2-2
CASSARGWVSGELFF
TGTGCCAGCAGTGCCCGAGGGTGGGTCTCCGGGGAGCTGTTTTTT
>TRBV5-1|NA|NA|TRBJ2-7
CASSVGTASYEQYF
TGCGCCAGCAGCGTCGGGACCGCCTCCTACGAGCAGTACTTC
>TRBV6-5|NA|NA|TRBJ2-7
CASSYSSRGLGEQYF
TGTGCCAGCAGTTACTCGAGCCGGGGCCTCGGCGAGCAGTACTTC
>TRBV2|NA|NA|TRBJ2-1
CASTPSSYNEQFF
TGTGCCAGCACCCCGAGCTCCTACAATGAGCAGTTCTTC
>TRBV5-1|TRBD2|once|TRBJ2-1
CASSLGLAGSYNEQFF
TGCGCCAGCAGCTTGGGACTAGCGGGGTCCTACAATGAGCAGTTCTTC
>TRBV30|NA|NA|TRBJ2-2
CAWSVLPGATGELFF
TGTGCCTGGAGTGTACTCCCGGGGGCCACCGGGGAGCTGTTTTTT
>TRBV29-1|TRBD1|NA|TRBJ2-7
CSVRTGVYEQYF
TGCAGCGTTCGAACAGGGGTTTACGAGCAGTACTTC
>TRBV2|NA|once|TRBJ2-1
CASSGGDWRGPWDEQFF
TGTGCCAGCAGTGGCGGGGATTGGCGGGGTCCGTGGGATGAGCAGTTCTTC
>TRBV5-8|NA|NA|TRBJ2-2
CASSSRWGELFF
TGTGCCAGCAGCTCGCGGTGGGGGGAGCTGTTTTTT
>TRBV5-1|NA|NA|TRBJ2-1
CASNQMGVSYNEQFF
TGCGCCAGCAACCAAATGGGGGTCTCCTACAATGAGCAGTTCTTC
>TRBV6-1|TRBD2|NA|TRBJ2-7
CASSGLAGDYEQYF
TGTGCCAGCAGTGGACTAGCGGGGGATTACGAGCAGTACTTC
>TRBV2|TRBD2|NA|TRBJ2-1
CASGGTSGEPNEQFF
TGTGCCAGCGGGGGTACTAGCGGGGAGCCCAATGAGCAGTTCTTC
>TRBV4-1|TRBD2|NA|TRBJ2-3
CASSQPGTSTLPDTQYF
TGCGCCAGCAGCCAGCCTGGGACTAGCACTCTGCCGGATACGCAGTATTTT
>TRBV2|NA|NA|TRBJ2-7
CASISLLPGEQYF
TGTGCCAGCATCAGTCTTCTCCCTGGCGAGCAGTACTTC
>TRBV4-1|NA|NA|TRBJ1-1
CASSPDVGNTEAFF
TGCGCCAGCAGCCCTGACGTTGGTAACACTGAAGCTTTCTTT